Given below is one TCR beta chain in context. Its specificity is unknown. Other DNA sequences in the sample encode the same CDR3. The PCR made use of 60 Vbeta and 13 Jbeta primers. Some clones are missing from TCRdb's copy, which holds only in-frame ones; the method was immunoSEQ multiplex PCR. The table lists approximately 190,000 clones, approximately 80% of them singletons, with about 2% in the top ten. This sample is part of a study of cytomegalovirus exposure and HLA in healthy donors. Study background: Out of 398 genotyped donors, 81% belonged to the Caucasian-associated ancestry cluster.

This CDR3 has 14 amino acids. Trimming removed 3 bases from V and 3 bases from J, with 12 bases in between. Germline CDR1 is SEHNR and CDR2 is FQNEAQ (reference sequence). Points from the study as a whole: Later on, an analysis tied some 17,000 TCR beta sequences to HLA alleles at 0.05 false discovery rate. Clonal expansion, a later analysis showed, was greater in HLA-associated TCR beta chains than in equally common others. In terms of immune exposure information, only CMV serostatus was available.

Sequencing input: PBMCs. The sequence derives from a woman aged 18-30 years in good health and CMV-seropositive. The V gene is TRBV7-9, the J gene TRBJ2-7; tentative D call: TRBD2 (7 bases). The CDR3 spells CASSLHGGRYEQYV. Written as DNA, the CDR3 is TGTGCCAGCAGCTTGCACGGGGGGCGCTACGAGCAGTACGTC.